This T cell receptor beta chain stems from a study of chemoradiotherapy in HPV16-positive cancers. Study information: Candidate HPV-specific T-cell clones and common TCR motifs came from functional assays in two HPV16-positive patients.

Repeated repertoire sampling spanned the course of chemoradiotherapy. General study results and limits: Candidate HPV-specific clones and E7-related TCR motifs grew in tumor during treatment. Functional assays defining HPV-specific T cells used only a couple of HPV16-positive patients.

This CDR3 has 14 residues. Germline V gene sequence: CDR1 SQVTM, CDR2 ANQGSEA. Germline trimming cut 2 bases from V and 0 bases from J; bases unmatched to any gene: 2. As regards this clone: What it binds is not known.

Produced via immunoSEQ multiplex PCR; TCRdb's table is partial and in-frame only. The data contain over 15,000 clones, around 84% of them singletons. The starting material was blood, obtained from a patient who underwent chemoradiotherapy. The V call is TRBV29-1, the J call TRBJ2-3; 7 nucleotides align to TRBD1. The sequence was obtained from a human donor with HPV-associated anogenital cancer. The CDR3 nucleotides read TGCAGCGTTGAAAAGGGGGCTAGCACAGATACGCAGTATTTT. Amino acids: CSVEKGASTDTQYF.